These 9 T cell receptor beta chains share one sample of origin, sequenced in a study of PD-1 blockade in classical Hodgkin lymphoma. Generated by immunoSEQ multiplex PCR, the TCRdb table keeps only in-frame clones and is missing some. Altogether 11,000 to 15,000 clones are present, around 80% being singletons, with the ten largest covering roughly 25%. Exposure to brentuximab vedotin varied, and each patient had relapsed following autologous stem cell transplantation. Sequenced here: peripheral blood mononuclear cells (PBMCs), sampled before the second cycle of nivolumab. Receptors originate from a human donor with classical Hodgkin lymphoma.

The CDR3 nucleotides are TGTGCCAGCAGCTTGGGCAACTACTATGGCTACACCTTC. Protein product: CASSLGNYYGYTF. V usage is TRBV7-9 and J usage is TRBJ1-2; D is ambiguous. Germline V gives CDR1 SEHNR, CDR2 FQNEAQ (reference sequence). The V end lost 3 bases, the J end lost 3 bases, and 8 bases lay between the germline ends. The CDR3 runs 13 residues.

V gene TRBV5-1 combines with J gene TRBJ2-4, with D perhaps matching TRBD1 or TRBD2 (5 bases each). V was pared by 6 bases and J by 10 bases, with 23 bases between. CDR3 length: 15 amino acids. Germline CDR1 SGHRS, CDR2 YFSETQ. For the CDR3, the DNA is TGCGCCAGCAACCCCGGGAACCCTGGGGCAGGAATTCAGTACTTC. As protein: CASNPGNPGAGIQYF. The variable domain in full, completed from reference TRBV5-1 and TRBJ2-4, reads KAGVTQTPRYLIKTRGQQVTLSCSPISGHRSVSWYQQTPGQGLQFLFEYFSETQRNKGNFPGRFSGRQFSNSRSEMNVSTLELGDSALYLCASNPGNPGAGIQYFGAGTRLSVL.

Notes on this clone: A clone one base away is much larger, so this may be a read error. V gene TRBV6-1 combines with J gene TRBJ2-1; the match to TRBD2 covers 9 bases. This CDR3 comprises 17 residues. The germline V gene has CDR1 MNHNS and CDR2 SASEGT. DNA of the CDR3: TGTGCCATCAGTGAGTCGAAGGCTAGCGGGGACAACAATGAGCAGTTCTTC. Translation: CAISESKASGDNNEQFF.

This chain links TRBV2 with TRBJ1-2; D is uncertain. Germline V gene data show CDR1 as SNHLY and CDR2 as FYNNEI. Between the trimmed V and J ends, which lost 2 bases and 2 bases, there was a span of 3 bases. The CDR3 is 12 amino acids. The CDR3 DNA is TGTGCCAGCAGTGAACCCAACTATGGCTACACCTTC. Translating gives CASSEPNYGYTF. Complete variable domain (other parts from reference TRBV2 and TRBJ1-2): EPEVTQTPSHQVTQMGQEVILRCVPISNHLYFYWYRQILGQKVEFLVSFYNNEISEKSEIFDDQFSVERPDGSNFTLKIRSTKLEDSAMYFCASSEPNYGYTFGSGTRLTVV.

V is TRBV28 and J is TRBJ2-7; TRBD2 agrees at 8 bases. The germline V gene encodes CDR1 MDHEN and CDR2 SYDVKM. This CDR3 is 14 amino acids long. The trim removed 5 bases at V and 6 bases at J, leaving 9 bases unmatched. The CDR3 region has the DNA TGTGCCAGCAGTCCCCCGGGACTAGTAAGCGAGCAGTACTTC. The encoded protein is CASSPPGLVSEQYF.

The chain is built from TRBV10-3 and TRBJ2-3; tentatively, D is TRBD2 (6 bases). The germline CDR1 and CDR2 sequences are ENHRY and SYGVKD. The CDR3 contains 14 residues. The germline V and J ends were trimmed by 6 bases and 2 bases, with 12 bases remaining between them. The CDR3 DNA is TGTGCCATCAGGGGCGGGACTTTCACAGATACGCAGTATTTT. Amino acid sequence: CAIRGGTFTDTQYF.

This clone has just one count. V is TRBV10-3 and J is TRBJ1-5, with D possibly being TRBD1 (5 bases). Trimming took off 5 bases at V and 2 bases at J, with 10 bases between the two ends. CDR1 is ENHRY and CDR2 is SYGVKD in the germline V gene. CDR3 length equals 14 residues. Written as DNA, the CDR3 is TGTGCCATCAGTTCTCAGGGAGGCAATCAGCCCCAGCATTTT. Its translation: CAISSQGGNQPQHF.

V gene TRBV18 combines with J gene TRBJ1-1; TRBD1 agrees at 8 bases. This CDR3 contains 12 residues. V trimming: 4 bases; J trimming: 6 bases; junction bases outside the gene matches: 1. Germline-derived CDR1 and CDR2 are KGHSH and LQKENI. The chain's CDR3 is CASSRQGSEAFF. CDR3 nucleotides: TGTGCCAGCTCACGACAGGGGTCTGAAGCTTTCTTT. Variable domain in full (rest from reference TRBV18 and TRBJ1-1): NAGVMQNPRHLVRRRGQEARLRCSPMKGHSHVYWYRQLPEEGLKFMVYLQKENIIDESGMPKERFSAEFPKEGPSILRIQQVVRGDSAAYFCASSRQGSEAFFGQGTRLTVV.

This chain uses TRBV30 with TRBJ2-4; D is perhaps TRBD1 (6 bases). Germline V CDR1 and CDR2: GTSNPN, SVGIG (reference sequence). Trimming took off 0 bases at V and 7 bases at J, with 16 bases between the two ends. The CDR3 is made up of 15 amino acids. The CDR3 DNA reads as TGTGCCTGGAGTGTCCACCCACTCCAGGGGAACATTCAGTACTTC. It encodes CAWSVHPLQGNIQYF.